This TCR beta chain was obtained from a study of T cell responses to AZD1222 COVID-19 vaccine. Findings and caveats of the study: White British people made up most donors, females outnumbered males, and clonal diversity was possibly underestimated. A rise in Spike-specific TCR breadth and depth followed two AZD1222 doses.

The germline gives CDR1 LGHNA, CDR2 YSLEER. V lost 0 bases, J lost 4 bases, and 21 bases lay in between. The CDR3 consists of 18 residues. Clones were read by immunoSEQ multiplex PCR, and TCRdb kept only the in-frame ones, dropping some. The top ten hold under 8% of the sample, which has roughly 70,000 clones, about 80% seen once. Concerning this clone: Its antigen is still unknown.

The specimen was peripheral blood, collected 28 days after the second AZD1222 dose. This TCR derives from an adult who received the AZD1222 COVID-19 vaccine. The chain links TRBV4-3 to TRBJ1-2, with D unresolved. DNA of the CDR3: TGCGCCAGCAGCCAAGATACCAGACCGGTTACTCATCCCTATGGCTACACCTTC. Amino acid sequence: CASSQDTRPVTHPYGYTF.